These 29 T cell receptor beta chains originate from one sample sequenced in a study of human T cells and chemical hapten exposure. From the RACE reads, TCRdb called clonotypes with MiXCR, one entry per CDR3 protein. The table has some 110,000 distinct CDR3 sequences, roughly 12% seen once. Time point given: patch test 3, about 24 weeks after DPC sensitization. Treatment defined: therapeutic diphenylcyclopropenone sensitization with weekly scalp DPC. Specimen: whole blood, collected in connection with sensitization to the hapten diphenylcyclopropenone (DPC). Every receptor here comes from a woman aged 45 to 65 with alopecia areata. Some clones in this sample may be carry-over from other donors' samples.

This clonotype was seen only a few times. The chain combines TRBV6-1 with TRBJ1-2, with TRBD1 matching 10 bases. The CDR3 runs to 16 residues. V shed 5 bases and J 2 bases; nucleotides not matched to a gene: 8. CDR1 is MNHNS, CDR2 SASEGT, per germline. The CDR3 sequence is CASSQTGTGANYGYTF. Here the CDR3 DNA reads TGTGCCAGCAGTCAAACCGGGACAGGGGCAAACTATGGCTACACCTTC.

This clonotype was detected only a few times. This chain connects TRBV20-1 to TRBJ1-3, with D possibly matching TRBD1 (5 bases). Trimming stripped 6 bases from V and 9 bases from J, with 15 bases between. The CDR3 spans 12 residues. CDR1 and CDR2 (germline): DFQATT, SNEGSKA (reference sequence). CDR3 in DNA: TGCAGTGCCGCGGAGGGGATAGGCACCATATATTTT. It specifies CSAAEGIGTIYF.

The chain recombines TRBV7-8 with TRBJ2-5; D gene uncertain. The length of the CDR3 is 14 residues. In germline, CDR1 is SGHVS, CDR2 FQNEAQ. V was trimmed by 5 bases and J by 4 bases, leaving 14 bases between them. CDR3: CASSPMAFRETQYF. CDR3 DNA: TGTGCCAGCAGCCCTATGGCCTTTCGAGAGACCCAGTACTTC. The full variable domain, rest sourced from reference TRBV7-8 and TRBJ2-5, is GAGVSQSPRYKVAKRGQDVALRCDPISGHVSLFWYQQALGQGPEFLTYFQNEAQLDKSGLPSDRFFAERPEGSVSTLKIQRTQQEDSAVYLCASSPMAFRETQYFGPGTRLLVL.

This clonotype has at least ten counts. The chain employs TRBV10-3 and TRBJ2-7; tentative D call: TRBD2 (6 bases). The V gene lost 6 bases and the J gene lost 0 bases, with 15 bases spanning the gap. The CDR3 has 15 residues. CDR1 ENHRY and CDR2 SYGVKD come from the germline V gene. The CDR3 DNA reads as TGTGCCATCAGCCCCTGGGGGGTTAGCTCCTACGAGCAGTACTTC. This gives the protein CAISPWGVSSYEQYF.

To note about this clonotype: This could be a read error, since a much larger clone is one nucleotide away. The CDR3 here is CASSLSSGPDEQYF. CDR3 nucleotide sequence: TGTGCCAGCAGTTTATCTAGCGGGCCCGACGAGCAGTACTTC. This sequence joins TRBV27 and TRBJ2-7; 7 positions match TRBD2. The CDR3 sequence is 14 residues long. Germline loops: CDR1 MNHEY, CDR2 SMNVEV (reference sequence). Unmatched junction bases numbered 4, after V lost 0 bases and J lost 5 bases.

V is TRBV20-1 and J is TRBJ1-2; perhaps TRBD1 as D (6 bases). The CDR3 is 13 amino acids. Germline V lookup: CDR1 DFQATT, CDR2 SNEGSKA (reference sequence). V lost 3 bases, J lost 3 bases, and 11 bases lay in between. This CDR3 reads CSARAGVDYGYTF. In nucleotides, the CDR3 is TGCAGTGCTAGGGCAGGGGTAGACTATGGCTACACCTTC.

This clonotype was counted a few times. The chain combines TRBV9 with TRBJ2-3; possibly TRBD2 for D (7 bases). Germline V lookup: CDR1 SGDLS, CDR2 YYNGEE. The CDR3 totals 15 residues. V dropped 0 bases and J dropped 4 bases, with 12 bases sitting between them. Here the CDR3 reads CASSVEGGAADTQYF. The CDR3 region has the DNA TGTGCCAGCAGCGTAGAGGGGGGGGCGGCAGATACGCAGTATTTT. The complete variable domain, with remaining parts taken from reference TRBV9 and TRBJ2-3, reads DSGVTQTPKHLITATGQRVTLRCSPRSGDLSVYWYQQSLDQGLQFLIQYYNGEERAKGNILERFSAQQFPDLHSELNLSSLELGDSALYFCASSVEGGAADTQYFGPGTRLTVL.

This clonotype was found many times. The chain has TRBV3-1 and TRBJ1-5, with D maybe TRBD1 (5 bases). V was trimmed by 0 bases and J by 5 bases, leaving 14 bases between them. The V gene's germline CDR1 is LGHDT and CDR2 YNNKEL (reference sequence). The CDR3 runs to 16 residues. The CDR3 region is CASSQDIGAGDQPQHF. CDR3 in DNA: TGTGCCAGCAGCCAAGATATAGGGGCGGGAGATCAGCCCCAGCATTTT.

This clonotype was detected only once. The rearrangement links TRBV6-2 or TRBV6-3 to TRBJ2-7, with 9 bases matching TRBD2. The CDR3 runs to 15 residues. With 4 bases clipped from V and 6 bases from J, the junction kept 10 bases outside the gene matches. Germline V CDR1 and CDR2: MNHEY, SVGEGT. The CDR3 nucleotides are TGTGCCAGCAGTTCCGGTGCGGGAGGGCCTCGCGAGCAGTACTTC. This sequence encodes CASSSGAGGPREQYF.

Only a few counts were recorded for this clonotype. The V call is TRBV7-2, the J call TRBJ1-1, with a weak D call TRBD1 (6 bases). V lost 5 bases, J lost 6 bases, and 16 bases lay in between. The CDR3 loop spans 14 amino acids. Looked up from germline, CDR1 is SGHTA and CDR2 is FQGNSA. In DNA form, the CDR3 reads TGTGCCAGCAGCCGGGGGCAGGGAGGCGCTGAAGCTTTCTTT. Translation gives CASSRGQGGAEAFF.

The chain uses TRBV7-3 and TRBJ2-5; D might be TRBD1 (6 bases). The CDR3 has 14 amino acids. Looked up from germline, CDR1 is SGHTA and CDR2 is FQGTGA. Trimming left V 1 base short and J 5 bases short, with 11 bases between. CDR3 sequence reads: CASSLIGQLETQYF. The CDR3, as DNA: TGTGCCAGCAGCTTAATTGGACAGCTGGAGACCCAGTACTTC.

This clonotype was observed a few times. This chain uses TRBV9 with TRBJ1-1; D possibly corresponds to TRBD1 (6 bases). Trimming took 0 bases from V and 6 from J, leaving 18 bases between them. The CDR3 loop spans 16 amino acids. Germline V gives CDR1 SGDLS, CDR2 YYNGEE. This CDR3 is CASSVGQEVFGAEAFF. The CDR3 nucleotides are TGTGCCAGCAGCGTAGGACAGGAAGTTTTTGGGGCTGAAGCTTTCTTT.

This clonotype was counted between two and nine times. The chain employs TRBV14 and TRBJ1-1, with D uncertain. The V gene lost 1 base and the J gene lost 1 base, with 4 bases spanning the gap. The CDR3 covers 13 residues. Germline V lookup: CDR1 SGHDN, CDR2 FVKESK. As DNA, the CDR3 is TGTGCCAGCAGCCAAGCAAAGAACACTGAAGCTTTCTTT. It specifies CASSQAKNTEAFF.

This clonotype was seen more than once but under ten times. The chain carries TRBV29-1 and TRBJ1-4; 7 nucleotides line up with TRBD1. Germline CDR1 SQVTM, CDR2 ANQGSEA. V lost 7 bases and J lost 5; bases outside the gene matches: 13. This CDR3 is built from 15 residues. For the CDR3, the DNA is TGCAGCGCCACGGACAGGAGAGGGCAAAATGAAAAACTGTTTTTT. Translated: CSATDRRGQNEKLFF. The whole variable domain, remainder taken from reference TRBV29-1 and TRBJ1-4, is SAVISQKPSRDICQRGTSLTIQCQVDSQVTMMFWYRQQPGQSLTLIATANQGSEATYESGFVIDKFPISRPNLTFSTLTVSNMSPEDSSIYLCSATDRRGQNEKLFFGSGTQLSVL.

This clonotype was picked up a small number of times. The chain recombines TRBV29-1 with TRBJ2-1, with D tentatively TRBD2 (7 bases). The CDR3 has 13 amino acids. Looked up from germline, CDR1 is SQVTM and CDR2 is ANQGSEA. DNA for the CDR3: TGCAGTACTCACCCGGCGGGGGCCGGTGAGCAGTTCTTC. It yields the protein CSTHPAGAGEQFF.

This clonotype was seen a few times. The genes are TRBV29-1 and TRBJ1-1, with TRBD1 identical over 7 bases. The CDR3 spans 13 residues. Germline CDR1 and CDR2: SQVTM and ANQGSEA. V lost 7 bases to trimming and J lost 5 bases; unmatched junction nucleotides: 10. Here the CDR3 reads CSGGEGAKTEAFF. CDR3 in DNA: TGCAGCGGAGGAGAGGGGGCAAAGACTGAAGCTTTCTTT.

This clonotype was seen only a few times. V usage is TRBV6-2 or TRBV6-3 and J usage is TRBJ1-1, with D tentatively TRBD1 (5 bases). V was clipped by 5 bases and J by 5 bases, with 15 bases between them. The CDR3 is 14 amino acids. Germline loops: CDR1 MNHEY, CDR2 SVGEGT. Written as DNA, the CDR3 is TGTGCCAGCAGTCCCACCTATAGGGGAACTGAAGCTTTCTTT. Protein product: CASSPTYRGTEAFF.

This clonotype was detected ten times or more. The chain combines TRBV7-9 with TRBJ2-1; no definite D call. The CDR3 is made up of 12 amino acids. Trimming shortened V by 5 bases and J by 7 bases, and 9 bases separated the two germline ends. Per germline, CDR1 SEHNR and CDR2 FQNEAQ (reference sequence). CDR3 coding DNA: TGTGCCAGCAGCCTTAGTCAAAATGAGCAGTTCTTC. This gives the protein CASSLSQNEQFF.

The chain employs TRBV5-1 and TRBJ2-5; D call uncertain. Trimming shortened V by 4 bases and J by 3 bases, and 4 bases separated the two germline ends. There are 11 residues in the CDR3. Germline V gives CDR1 SGHRS, CDR2 YFSETQ. DNA of the CDR3: TGCGCCAGCAGCACTGAAGAGACCCAGTACTTC. Translating it yields CASSTEETQYF.

This chain connects TRBV9 to TRBJ1-1; unclear D gene. The length of the CDR3 is 11 residues. Germline V gene lookup returns CDR1 SGDLS and CDR2 YYNGEE. V was clipped by 3 bases and J by 8 bases, with 8 bases between them. CDR3 sequence: CASSAGVEAFF. The CDR3 region has the DNA TGTGCCAGCAGCGCGGGAGTCGAAGCTTTCTTT. The complete variable domain, with remaining parts taken from reference TRBV9 and TRBJ1-1, reads DSGVTQTPKHLITATGQRVTLRCSPRSGDLSVYWYQQSLDQGLQFLIQYYNGEERAKGNILERFSAQQFPDLHSELNLSSLELGDSALYFCASSAGVEAFFGQGTRLTVV.

This clonotype has a count of ten or more. This chain joins TRBV29-1 and TRBJ1-5, with unresolved D. The germline CDR1 and CDR2 sequences are SQVTM and ANQGSEA. This CDR3 contains 13 residues. V dropped 4 bases and J dropped 0 bases, with 7 bases sitting between them. The CDR3 loop is CSVAGNSNQPQHF. The CDR3 region has the DNA TGCAGCGTTGCGGGGAATAGCAATCAGCCCCAGCATTTT.

This clonotype was found a few times. The rearrangement links TRBV29-1 to TRBJ1-4, with D tentatively TRBD1 (6 bases). The germline V and J ends were trimmed by 5 bases and 5 bases, with 12 bases remaining between them. Germline CDR1 is SQVTM and CDR2 is ANQGSEA. The CDR3 spans 13 residues. CDR3 protein: CSVSDSTNEKLFF. The CDR3 DNA follows: TGCAGCGTTTCGGACAGCACGAATGAAAAACTGTTTTTT. Drawing the rest from reference TRBV29-1 and TRBJ1-4, the complete variable domain is SAVISQKPSRDICQRGTSLTIQCQVDSQVTMMFWYRQQPGQSLTLIATANQGSEATYESGFVIDKFPISRPNLTFSTLTVSNMSPEDSSIYLCSVSDSTNEKLFFGSGTQLSVL.

The chain combines TRBV27 with TRBJ2-1, with 7 bases identical to TRBD2. Germline V CDR1 and CDR2: MNHEY, SMNVEV (reference sequence). V dropped 7 bases and J dropped 4; count of bases not matched to a gene: 1. The length of the CDR3 is 12 residues. Written as DNA, the CDR3 is TGTGCCAGCACTAGCGGATACAATGAGCAGTTCTTC. Translating gives CASTSGYNEQFF.

There are a few counts of this clonotype. The chain carries TRBV5-5 and TRBJ2-6; no definite D call. The CDR3 runs 16 residues. CDR1 is SGHKS and CDR2 is YYEKEE in the germline V gene (reference sequence). The ends were cut back, 4 bases at V and 0 bases at J, with 11 bases in the middle. The CDR3 region is CASSNGWASGANVLTF. The CDR3 DNA is TGTGCCAGCAGCAACGGGTGGGCCTCTGGGGCCAACGTCCTGACTTTC. The full variable domain, its missing parts supplied by reference TRBV5-5 and TRBJ2-6, is DAGVTQSPTHLIKTRGQQVTLRCSPISGHKSVSWYQQVLGQGPQFIFQYYEKEERGRGNFPDRFSARQFPNYSSELNVNALLLGDSALYLCASSNGWASGANVLTFGAGSRLTVL.

The chain carries TRBV6-2 or TRBV6-3 and TRBJ1-5, with 7 nucleotides matching TRBD1. There are 14 residues in the CDR3. V dropped 6 bases and J dropped 5; count of bases not matched to a gene: 7. Germline lookup yields CDR1 MNHEY and CDR2 SVGEGT. CDR3 coding DNA: TGTGCCAGCAGACCCCGGGACAGCTATCAGCCCCAGCATTTT. Translated: CASRPRDSYQPQHF.

CDR3 bases: TGTGCCAGCTTGGACAGGGTTGGGAATGAAAAACTGTTTTTT. Its translation: CASLDRVGNEKLFF. The V and J genes are TRBV27 and TRBJ1-4; 8 nucleotides line up with TRBD1. The CDR3 spans 14 residues. V trimming: 8 bases; J trimming: 5 bases; junction bases outside the gene matches: 7. Germline values: CDR1 MNHEY, CDR2 SMNVEV (reference sequence).

This clonotype showed up many times. The chain is built from TRBV3-1 and TRBJ2-7; a possible D gene is TRBD1 (5 bases). V was clipped by 8 bases and J by 7 bases, with 12 bases between them. The CDR3 extends over 11 amino acids. In germline, CDR1 is LGHDT, CDR2 YNNKEL (reference sequence). CDR3 loop: CASGSSGEQYF. Here the CDR3 DNA reads TGTGCCAGCGGAAGTTCAGGGGAGCAGTACTTC.

This clonotype occurred many times. This rearrangement joins TRBV7-2 to TRBJ2-5, with TRBD2 matching 8 bases. With 6 bases clipped from V and 1 base from J, the junction kept 13 bases outside the gene matches. The CDR3 contains 17 residues. From germline, CDR1 is SGHTA and CDR2 FQGNSA. The DNA for the CDR3 is TGTGCCAGCAGGAGGGCTAGCGGGCCCCCTGGCCAAGAGACCCAGTACTTC. Its protein is CASRRASGPPGQETQYF.

This clonotype was seen more than once but under ten times. J is TRBJ1-5 and V is TRBV7-8; D gene uncertain. Trimming cost V 2 bases and J 5 bases, with 4 bases left between them. The CDR3 runs 12 residues. Germline V gene sequence: CDR1 SGHVS, CDR2 FQNEAQ. The CDR3 DNA reads TGTGCCAGCAGCTTAAGAGATCAGCCCCAGCATTTT. This encodes CASSLRDQPQHF.